A single T cell receptor beta chain is shown here with its context. Its target is unknown. This specimen belongs to a study of beta chain features in type 1 diabetes. The CDR3 contains 16 residues. CDR1 and CDR2 from the germline V gene are SGHAT and FQNNGV. The trim removed 4 bases at V and 4 bases at J, leaving 7 bases unmatched. It was via CD45RO/CCR7/CD25/CD127/CD95/CD27 that CD4+ naive, central memory, regulatory and stem cell-like memory cells were sorted. General study results and limits: A potential PCR bias toward shorter templates would be equal in patient and control samples. Cells that show high TCR expression could be over-represented by cDNA sequencing. TCRB CDR3s from Type 1 diabetes patients were moderately but significantly shorter in all four CD4+ subsets.

Expressed TCRB transcripts got sequenced, as all isolated RNA was reverse transcribed. Data came from immunoSEQ multiplex PCR; TCRdb stores just in-frame clones and leaves some out. Altogether some 360,000 clones are present, over 8.5% being singletons, with the ten largest covering 0.6%. The sequenced material came from central memory CD4+ T cells from blood. This chain links TRBV11-2 with TRBJ2-3, with TRBD2 matching over 11 bases. The clonotype was recovered from a young man with type 1 diabetes. The CDR3 DNA reads TGTGCCAGCAGCTCATTAGCGGGAGGGCCCTCAGATACGCAGTATTTT. It is translated as CASSSLAGGPSDTQYF. Complete variable domain (other parts from reference TRBV11-2 and TRBJ2-3): EAGVAQSPRYKIIEKRQSVAFWCNPISGHATLYWYQQILGQGPKLLIQFQNNGVVDDSQLPKDRFSAERLKGVDSTLKIQPAKLEDSAVYLCASSSLAGGPSDTQYFGPGTRLTVL.